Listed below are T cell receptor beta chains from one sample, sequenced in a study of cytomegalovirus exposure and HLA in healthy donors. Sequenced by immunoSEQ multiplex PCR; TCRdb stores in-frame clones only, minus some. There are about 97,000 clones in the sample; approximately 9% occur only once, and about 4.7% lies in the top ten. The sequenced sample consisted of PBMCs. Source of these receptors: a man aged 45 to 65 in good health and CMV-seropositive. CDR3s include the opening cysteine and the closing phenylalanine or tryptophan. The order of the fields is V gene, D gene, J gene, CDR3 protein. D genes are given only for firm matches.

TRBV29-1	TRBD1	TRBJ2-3	CSVMTGGSTDTQYF
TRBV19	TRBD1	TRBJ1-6	CASSPRGPNSPLHF
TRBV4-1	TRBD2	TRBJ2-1	CASSQLRRGTSGRGNNEQFF
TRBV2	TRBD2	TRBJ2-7	CASRLAGRANHEQYF
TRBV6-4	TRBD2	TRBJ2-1	CASRRPRKRECYNEQFF
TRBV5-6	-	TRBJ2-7	CASSLGFEDEQYF
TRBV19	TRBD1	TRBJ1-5	CASSPGGFSNQPQHF
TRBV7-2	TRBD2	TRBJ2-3	CASREAGGGTDTQYF
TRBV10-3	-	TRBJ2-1	CAISEAVDEQFF
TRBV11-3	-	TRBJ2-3	CASSPGTDGDTQYF
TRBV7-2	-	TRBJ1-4	CASSWAFNEKLFF
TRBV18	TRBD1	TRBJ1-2	CASSPGQGERYTF
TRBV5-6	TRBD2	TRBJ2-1	CASSLRTSGMNEQFF
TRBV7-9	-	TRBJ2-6	CASSLGQGSGANVLTF
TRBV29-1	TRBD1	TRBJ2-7	CSVVHASGQGAYEQYF
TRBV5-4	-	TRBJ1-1	CASSLARGRGKTEAFF
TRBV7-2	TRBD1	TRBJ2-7	CASSSDGQGAYEQYF
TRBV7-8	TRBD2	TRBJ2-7	CASSSGGGRVNYEQYF
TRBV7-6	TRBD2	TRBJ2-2	CASSTLPGTRGTGELFF
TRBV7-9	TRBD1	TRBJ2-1	CASSEQGASNEQFF
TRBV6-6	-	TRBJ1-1	CASTGPGGAFF
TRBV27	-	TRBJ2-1	CASSGPGAFDEQFF
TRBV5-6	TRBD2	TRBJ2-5	CASSPPGLGFQTQYF
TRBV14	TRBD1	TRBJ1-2	CASSPLGGDDFGYTF
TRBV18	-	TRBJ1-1	CASSRAGNTEAFF
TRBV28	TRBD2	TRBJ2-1	CASSPDPRLAGLNEQFF
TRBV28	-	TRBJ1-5	CASSPDHRRRGNQPQHF
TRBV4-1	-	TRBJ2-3	CASSPVTQGGNTDTQYF
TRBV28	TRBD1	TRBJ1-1	CASSSIQTGVTEAFF
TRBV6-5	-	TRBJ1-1	CASSAQGKHTEAFF
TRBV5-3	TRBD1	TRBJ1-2	CARSSPGQGPTNYGYTF
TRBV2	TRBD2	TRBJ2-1	CASSRTGTTISHNEQFF
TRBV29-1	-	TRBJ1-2	CSVELEGTGYGYTF
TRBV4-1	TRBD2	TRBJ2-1	CASSQDRLAGGNEQFF
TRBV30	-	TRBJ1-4	CAWSVGLAGEKLFF
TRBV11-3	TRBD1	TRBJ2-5	CASSLRTGGSGETQYF
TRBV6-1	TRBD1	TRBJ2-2	CASSDRGQYTGELFF
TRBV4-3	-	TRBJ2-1	CASSQGSSPGEQFF
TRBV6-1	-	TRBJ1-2	CASSTGEPSYGYTF
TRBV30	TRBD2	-	CASWTSGIPYEQYF
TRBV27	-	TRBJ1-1	CASSSAGRKNTEAFF
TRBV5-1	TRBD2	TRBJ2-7	CASSVGLAGNYEQYF
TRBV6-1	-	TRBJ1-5	CASSEADSFTRLSNQPQHF
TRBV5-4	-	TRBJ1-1	CASSLLGAPEAFF
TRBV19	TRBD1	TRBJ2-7	CASSINLGTAYEQYF
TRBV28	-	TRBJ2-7	CASSKAGLSYEQYF
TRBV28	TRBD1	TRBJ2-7	CASSSEGTGAYEQYF
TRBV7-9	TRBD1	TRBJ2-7	CASSPPGGYEQYF
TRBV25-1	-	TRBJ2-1	CASSESRFSTHNEQFF
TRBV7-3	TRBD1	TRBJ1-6	CASSLTAAGRGPLGSPLHF
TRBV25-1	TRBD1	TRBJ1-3	CASRGQGPNTIYF
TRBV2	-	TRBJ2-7	CASSDRRLYEQYF